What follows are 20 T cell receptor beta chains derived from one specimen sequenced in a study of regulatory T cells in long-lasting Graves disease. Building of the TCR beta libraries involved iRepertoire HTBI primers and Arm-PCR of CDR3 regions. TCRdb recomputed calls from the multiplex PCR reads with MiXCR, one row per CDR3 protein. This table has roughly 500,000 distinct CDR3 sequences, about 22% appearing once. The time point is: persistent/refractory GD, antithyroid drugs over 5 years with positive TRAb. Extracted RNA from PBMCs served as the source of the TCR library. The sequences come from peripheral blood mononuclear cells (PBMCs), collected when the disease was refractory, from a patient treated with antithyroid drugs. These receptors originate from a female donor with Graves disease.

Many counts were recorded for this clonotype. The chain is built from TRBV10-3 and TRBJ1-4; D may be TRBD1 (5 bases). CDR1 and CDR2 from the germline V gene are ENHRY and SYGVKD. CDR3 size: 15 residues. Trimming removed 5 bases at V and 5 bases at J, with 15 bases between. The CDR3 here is CAISNQGSGNEKLFF. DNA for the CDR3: TGTGCCATCAGTAACCAGGGAAGTGGGAATGAAAAACTGTTTTTT.

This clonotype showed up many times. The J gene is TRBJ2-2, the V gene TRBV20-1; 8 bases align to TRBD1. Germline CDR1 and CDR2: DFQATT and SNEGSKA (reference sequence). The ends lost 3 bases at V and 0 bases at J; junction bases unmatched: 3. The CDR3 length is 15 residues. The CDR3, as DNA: TGCAGTGCTAGTAAACAGGGGGCGAACACCGGGGAGCTGTTTTTT. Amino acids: CSASKQGANTGELFF.

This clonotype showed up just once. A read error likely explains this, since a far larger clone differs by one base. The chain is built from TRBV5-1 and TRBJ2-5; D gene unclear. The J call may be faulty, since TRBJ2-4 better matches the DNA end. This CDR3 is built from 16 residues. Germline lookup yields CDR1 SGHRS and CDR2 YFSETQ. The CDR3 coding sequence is TGCGCCAGCAGCTTGGGGACGGTGAAGTTGGAAAACATTCAGTACTTC. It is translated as CASSLGTVKLENIQYF.

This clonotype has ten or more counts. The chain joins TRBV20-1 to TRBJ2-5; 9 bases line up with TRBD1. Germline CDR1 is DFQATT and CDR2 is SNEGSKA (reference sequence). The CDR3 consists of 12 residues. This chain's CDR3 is CSSDRGQETQYF. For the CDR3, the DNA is TGCTCCAGCGACAGGGGGCAAGAGACCCAGTACTTC.

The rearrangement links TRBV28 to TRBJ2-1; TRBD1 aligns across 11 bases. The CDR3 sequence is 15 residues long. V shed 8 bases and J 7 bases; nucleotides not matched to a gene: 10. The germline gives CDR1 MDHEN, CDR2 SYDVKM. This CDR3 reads CASYKPGTGGNEQFF. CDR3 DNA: TGTGCCAGCTACAAACCCGGGACAGGGGGAAATGAGCAGTTCTTC.

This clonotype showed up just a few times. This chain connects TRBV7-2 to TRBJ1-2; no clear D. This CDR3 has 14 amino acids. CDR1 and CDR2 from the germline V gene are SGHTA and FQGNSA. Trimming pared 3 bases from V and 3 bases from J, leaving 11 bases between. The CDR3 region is CASSFPEGYYGYTF. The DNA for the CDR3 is TGTGCCAGCAGCTTCCCTGAAGGGTACTATGGCTACACCTTC.

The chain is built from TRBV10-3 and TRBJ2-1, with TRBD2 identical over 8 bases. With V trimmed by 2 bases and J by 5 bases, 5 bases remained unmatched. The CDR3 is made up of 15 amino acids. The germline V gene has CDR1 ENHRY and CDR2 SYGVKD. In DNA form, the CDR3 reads TGTGCCATCAGTGAGCGGCGGGAGGAAAACAATGAGCAGTTCTTC. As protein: CAISERREENNEQFF.

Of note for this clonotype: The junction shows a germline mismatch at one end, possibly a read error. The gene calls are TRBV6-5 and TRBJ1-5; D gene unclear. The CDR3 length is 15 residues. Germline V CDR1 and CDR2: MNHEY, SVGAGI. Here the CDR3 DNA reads TGTGCCAGCAGTTTGTCAGCCCCTAGCCATCAGCCCCAGCATTTT. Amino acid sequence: CASSLSAPSHQPQHF.

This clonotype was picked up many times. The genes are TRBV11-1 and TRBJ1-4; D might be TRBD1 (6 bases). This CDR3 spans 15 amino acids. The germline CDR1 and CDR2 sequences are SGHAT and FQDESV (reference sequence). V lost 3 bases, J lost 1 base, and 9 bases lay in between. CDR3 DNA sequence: TGTGCCAGCAGCTTTGTCAGGGGAACTAATGAAAAACTGTTTTTT. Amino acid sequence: CASSFVRGTNEKLFF.

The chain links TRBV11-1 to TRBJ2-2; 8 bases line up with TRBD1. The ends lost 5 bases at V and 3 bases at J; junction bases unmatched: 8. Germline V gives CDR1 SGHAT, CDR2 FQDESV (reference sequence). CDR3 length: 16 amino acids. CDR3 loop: CASSPRTGSYTGELFF. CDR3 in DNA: TGTGCCAGCAGCCCCAGGACAGGGTCTTACACCGGGGAGCTGTTTTTT.

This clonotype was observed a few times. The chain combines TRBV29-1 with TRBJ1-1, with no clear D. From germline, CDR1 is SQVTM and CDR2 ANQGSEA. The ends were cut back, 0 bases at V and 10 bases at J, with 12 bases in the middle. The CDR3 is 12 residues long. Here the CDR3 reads CSVEEGIVAAFF. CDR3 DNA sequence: TGCAGCGTTGAAGAGGGAATTGTTGCAGCTTTCTTT.

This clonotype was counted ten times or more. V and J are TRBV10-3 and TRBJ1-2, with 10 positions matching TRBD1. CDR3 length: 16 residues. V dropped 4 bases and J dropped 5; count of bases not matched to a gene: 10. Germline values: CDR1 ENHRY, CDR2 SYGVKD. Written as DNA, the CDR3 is TGTGCCATCAGTGGGGACAGGGGAGGAAAAGGTTATGGCTACACCTTC. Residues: CAISGDRGGKGYGYTF.

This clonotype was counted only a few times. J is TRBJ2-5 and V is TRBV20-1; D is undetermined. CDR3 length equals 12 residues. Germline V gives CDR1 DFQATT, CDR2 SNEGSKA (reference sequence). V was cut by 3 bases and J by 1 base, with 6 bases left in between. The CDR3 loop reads CSARQAQETQYF. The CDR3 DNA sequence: TGCAGTGCTAGGCAGGCCCAAGAGACCCAGTACTTC.

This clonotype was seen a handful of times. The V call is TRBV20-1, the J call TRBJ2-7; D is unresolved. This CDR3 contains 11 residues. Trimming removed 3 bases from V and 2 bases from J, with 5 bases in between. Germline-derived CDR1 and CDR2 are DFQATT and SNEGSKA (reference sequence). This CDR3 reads CSARLAYEQYF. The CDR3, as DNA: TGCAGTGCTAGGCTGGCCTACGAGCAGTACTTC.

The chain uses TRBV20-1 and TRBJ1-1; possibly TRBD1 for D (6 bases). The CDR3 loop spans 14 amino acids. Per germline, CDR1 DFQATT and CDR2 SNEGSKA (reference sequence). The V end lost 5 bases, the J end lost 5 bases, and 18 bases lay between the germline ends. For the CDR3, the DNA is TGCAGTGCTCAAGGGAAGGGGGGGTCGACTGAAGCTTTCTTT. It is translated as CSAQGKGGSTEAFF.

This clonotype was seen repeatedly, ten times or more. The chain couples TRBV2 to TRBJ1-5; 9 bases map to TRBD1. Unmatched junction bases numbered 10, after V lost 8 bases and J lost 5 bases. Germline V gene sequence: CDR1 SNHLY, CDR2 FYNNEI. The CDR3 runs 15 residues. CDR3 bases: TGTGCCAGCCGACGAGGACAGGGGTGGGATCAGCCCCAGCATTTT. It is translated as CASRRGQGWDQPQHF.

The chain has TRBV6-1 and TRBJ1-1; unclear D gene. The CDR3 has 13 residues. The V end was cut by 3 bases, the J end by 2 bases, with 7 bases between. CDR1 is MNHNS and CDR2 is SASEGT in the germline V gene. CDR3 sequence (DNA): TGTGCCAGCAGTGAGACATTTAACACTGAAGCTTTCTTT. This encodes CASSETFNTEAFF.

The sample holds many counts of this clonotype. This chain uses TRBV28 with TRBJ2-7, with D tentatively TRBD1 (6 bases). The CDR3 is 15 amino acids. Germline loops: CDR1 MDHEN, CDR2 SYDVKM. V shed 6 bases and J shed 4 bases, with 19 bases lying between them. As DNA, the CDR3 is TGTGCCAGCAGGACAGGCCCCGGGCCAACATACGAGCAGTACTTC. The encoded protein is CASRTGPGPTYEQYF. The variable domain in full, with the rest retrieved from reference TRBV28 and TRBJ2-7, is DVKVTQSSRYLVKRTGEKVFLECVQDMDHENMFWYRQDPGLGLRLIYFSYDVKMKEKGDIPEGYSVSREKKERFSLILESASTNQTSMYLCASRTGPGPTYEQYFGPGTRLTVT.

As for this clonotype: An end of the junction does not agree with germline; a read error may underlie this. This chain's CDR3 is CSARTGTTSEKLFF. The CDR3, as DNA: TGCAGTGCTAGGACCGGCACAACTAGTGAAAAACTGTTTTTT. The gene calls are TRBV20-1 and TRBJ1-4; D not resolved. The CDR3 is 14 amino acids. Per germline, CDR1 DFQATT and CDR2 SNEGSKA (reference sequence).

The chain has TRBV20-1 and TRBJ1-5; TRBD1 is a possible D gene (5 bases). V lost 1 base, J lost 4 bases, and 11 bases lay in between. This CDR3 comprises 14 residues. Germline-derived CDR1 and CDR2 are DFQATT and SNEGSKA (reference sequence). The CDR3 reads CSARVAGVNQPQHF. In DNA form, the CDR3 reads TGCAGTGCTAGAGTGGCGGGGGTGAATCAGCCCCAGCATTTT.